These 18 T cell receptor beta chains came from one sample sequenced in a study of blood T cell repertoires in COVID-19. TCRdb's copy holds only in-frame clones and misses some; the assay was immunoSEQ multiplex PCR. This table has 140,000 to 150,000 clones, roughly nine tenths appearing once. The sample consisted of peripheral blood. These receptor sequences come from a human donor in a cohort sampled during active COVID-19.

V is TRBV7-2 and J is TRBJ1-3, with D maybe TRBD1 (6 bases). V lost 5 bases, J lost 0 bases, and 14 bases lay in between. Per the germline V gene, CDR1 is SGHTA and CDR2 is FQGNSA. The CDR3 contains 16 residues. The CDR3 DNA reads TGTGCCAGCAGCCCCGGGACACTTAGCTCTGGAAACACCATATATTTT. Its protein product is CASSPGTLSSGNTIYF.

The genes are TRBV5-1 and TRBJ1-2; TRBD1 aligns across 7 bases. This CDR3 spans 14 amino acids. Germline lookup yields CDR1 SGHRS and CDR2 YFSETQ. The junction had 4 bases not matched to a gene; V was cut back by 4 bases and J by 1 base. The CDR3 sequence is CASSLGTVNYGYTF. CDR3 nucleotides: TGCGCCAGCAGCCTCGGGACAGTTAACTATGGCTACACCTTC.

The chain combines TRBV27 with TRBJ2-2; 8 bases are shared with TRBD2. This CDR3 is 16 amino acids long. The J segment lost 4 bases and the V segment lost 2 bases, leaving 6 bases of the junction unmatched. The germline V gene encodes CDR1 MNHEY and CDR2 SMNVEV (reference sequence). The CDR3 coding sequence is TGTGCCAGCAGTTTAAGTCGGGGGGGCCCCACCGGGGAGCTGTTTTTT. It encodes CASSLSRGGPTGELFF.

The chain is built from TRBV12-3 or TRBV12-4 and TRBJ1-2; D remains ambiguous. Trimming pared 4 bases from V and 2 bases from J, leaving 8 bases between. The CDR3 has 13 residues. CDR3 coding DNA: TGTGCCAGCAGTTCGACACGAAACTATGGCTACACCTTC. Translated: CASSSTRNYGYTF.

V usage is TRBV5-8 and J usage is TRBJ2-3; D gene ambiguous. Germline lookup yields CDR1 SGHTS and CDR2 YDEGEE. This CDR3 region has 14 residues. With 2 bases removed from V and 7 bases from J, the gap between germline ends came to 14 bases. The chain's CDR3 is CASSFSPGVNTQYF. CDR3 DNA: TGTGCCAGCAGCTTCTCACCAGGCGTGAATACGCAGTATTTT.

The rearrangement links TRBV3-1 (or the pseudogene TRBV3-2) to TRBJ2-3; 7 nucleotides line up with TRBD1. The germline V gene has CDR1 LGHDT and CDR2 YNNKEL (reference sequence). The junction had 20 bases not matched to a gene; V was cut back by 2 bases and J by 6 bases. The length of the CDR3 is 19 residues. Here the CDR3 reads CASSQNPPGQVVLEDTQYF. The CDR3 DNA follows: TGTGCCAGCAGCCAAAATCCTCCAGGACAGGTCGTACTAGAGGATACGCAGTATTTT.

The chain combines TRBV5-4 with TRBJ1-2; TRBD1 might be the D (5 bases). The germline V gene has CDR1 SGHNT and CDR2 YYREEE (reference sequence). V lost 4 bases to trimming and J lost 5 bases, with 15 bases between them. This CDR3 comprises 14 residues. This CDR3 is CASSPGIEGYGYTF. In nucleotides, the CDR3 is TGTGCCAGCAGCCCAGGGATAGAAGGGTATGGCTACACCTTC.

The gene calls are TRBV6-5 and TRBJ1-5; the match to TRBD1 covers 7 bases. This CDR3 has 15 residues. V gave up 7 bases and J gave up 7 bases; unmatched junction bases: 13. Germline CDR1 reads MNHEY; CDR2 reads SVGAGI. The CDR3 coding sequence is TGTGCCAGCACAGCCGTCGGGACAGCTCAGCAGCCCCAGCATTTT. Protein sequence: CASTAVGTAQQPQHF.

The rearrangement joins TRBV5-6 to TRBJ2-1, with 8 nucleotides matching TRBD2. J was trimmed by 8 bases and V by 2 bases; bases with no gene match: 6. The CDR3 consists of 14 residues. Per the germline V gene, CDR1 is SGHDT and CDR2 is YYEEEE. The CDR3 DNA follows: TGTGCCAGCAGCTTAGCGGGGGTTGTCGATGAGCAGTTCTTC. This sequence encodes CASSLAGVVDEQFF.

The chain has TRBV7-3 and TRBJ2-2; the D gene is possibly TRBD1 (6 bases). Germline assignment: CDR1 SGHTA and CDR2 FQGTGA. The CDR3 covers 14 residues. Trimming removed 5 bases from V and 6 bases from J, with 13 bases in between. This chain's CDR3 is CASSPSQGPGELFF. The DNA of the CDR3 is TGTGCCAGCAGCCCCTCACAGGGTCCCGGGGAGCTGTTTTTT.

The chain employs TRBV7-6 and TRBJ2-2; 8 bases are a match to TRBD1. Germline V gene lookup returns CDR1 SGHVS and CDR2 FNYEAQ. This CDR3 has 15 residues. With V trimmed by 5 bases and J by 3 bases, 5 bases remained unmatched. The CDR3 loop is CASSRATGDTGELFF. CDR3 DNA sequence: TGTGCCAGCAGCCGGGCGACAGGGGACACCGGGGAGCTGTTTTTT. Looking up the rest from reference TRBV7-6 and TRBJ2-2 gives the full variable domain: GAGVSQSPRYKVTKRGQDVALRCDPISGHVSLYWYRQALGQGPEFLTYFNYEAQQDKSGLPNDRFSAERPEGSISTLTIQRTEQRDSAMYRCASSRATGDTGELFFGEGSRLTVL.

The chain employs TRBV3-1 (or the pseudogene TRBV3-2) and TRBJ2-3; TRBD2 is a possible D gene (5 bases). The length of the CDR3 is 13 residues. CDR1 and CDR2 from the germline V gene are LGHDT and YNNKEL (reference sequence). V lost 6 bases and J 1 base, leaving 8 bases between the germline ends. This CDR3 is CASRPGGTDTQYF. The CDR3 bases are TGTGCCAGCAGACCCGGGGGCACAGATACGCAGTATTTT.

The V gene is TRBV27, the J gene TRBJ2-7, with TRBD2 matching 10 bases. Germline CDR1 MNHEY, CDR2 SMNVEV (reference sequence). V was clipped by 2 bases and J by 3 bases; unmatched bases: 13. The CDR3 has 18 amino acids. CDR3 coding DNA: TGTGCCAGCAGTTTAGTTTCCAGCGGGGGGGCGGCGGGCTACGAGCAGTACTTC. It is translated as CASSLVSSGGAAGYEQYF.

This chain links TRBV10-2 with TRBJ2-5; 7 bases agree with TRBD2. V was clipped by 1 base and J by 2 bases; unmatched bases: 4. The length of the CDR3 is 15 residues. The germline CDR1 and CDR2 sequences are WSHSY and SAAADI. The CDR3 spells CASSELLADQETQYF. The CDR3 DNA is TGCGCCAGCAGTGAGTTGCTAGCGGATCAAGAGACCCAGTACTTC.

This sequence joins TRBV5-1 and TRBJ2-3; D is perhaps TRBD2 (6 bases). This CDR3 is built from 14 residues. Germline V CDR1 and CDR2: SGHRS, YFSETQ. The V and J ends lost 5 bases and 0 bases respectively, with 10 bases between them. The DNA for the CDR3 is TGCGCCAGCAGTAAAAGCGGGAGCACAGATACGCAGTATTTT. Translated: CASSKSGSTDTQYF.

J is TRBJ1-2 and V is TRBV6-5, with D possibly being TRBD1 (6 bases). The V end was cut by 11 bases, the J end by 7 bases, with 17 bases between. This CDR3 comprises 12 residues. Germline CDR1 is MNHEY and CDR2 is SVGAGI. The CDR3 DNA reads TGTGCCGGATACGAGGGGGTAGGTGGCTACACCTTC. Protein product: CAGYEGVGGYTF.

The CDR3 coding sequence is TGTGCCAGCAGCTTAGCGGGGCCCACAGATACGCAGTATTTT. Translated, it gives CASSLAGPTDTQYF. V and J are TRBV5-6 and TRBJ2-3; 7 bases line up with TRBD2. This CDR3 contains 14 residues. V lost 2 bases, J lost 2 bases, and 2 bases stayed unmatched. CDR1 and CDR2 (germline): SGHDT, YYEEEE.

The chain is built from TRBV7-9 and TRBJ2-5; possible D gene TRBD2, 5 bases. Trimming shortened V by 0 bases and J by 4 bases, and 9 bases separated the two germline ends. Germline CDR1 SEHNR, CDR2 FQNEAQ (reference sequence). The CDR3 has 14 amino acids. The CDR3 region is CASSLAFGIETQYF. The CDR3, as DNA: TGTGCCAGCAGCTTAGCGTTCGGGATAGAGACCCAGTACTTC. The full variable domain, in which reference TRBV7-9 and TRBJ2-5 provide the parts outside the CDR3, is DTGVSQNPRHKITKRGQNVTFRCDPISEHNRLYWYRQTLGQGPEFLTYFQNEAQLEKSRLLSDRFSAERPKGSFSTLEIQRTEQGDSAMYLCASSLAFGIETQYFGPGTRLLVL.